A single sample is the source of the 12 T cell receptor beta chains below, sequenced in a study of tumor-infiltrating lymphocytes in primary liver carcinoma. Unsorted whole blood supplied the RNA, and germline DNA was extracted too. The input was about 500 ng total RNA; TCR beta cDNA was made from it with a constant-region primer. Libraries of TCR beta came from three nested multiplex PCR rounds with slightly modified ARM-PCR. For roughly 11 cycles apiece, the opening two PCR rounds ran with TRBV1-TRBV30 forward primers and a C-beta reverse primer. Using its own MiXCR run on the multiplex PCR reads, TCRdb lists one record per CDR3 protein. This table holds hundreds of thousands of distinct CDR3 sequences, more than 55% found once. Sequencing used peripheral blood. These TCRs come from a man in his forties with primary liver carcinoma and hepatitis B virus infection.

The count of this clonotype is one. No conserved phenylalanine or tryptophan ends this CDR3, so it is likely a read error. No DNA is shown, since the ends of the CDR3 on it are uncertain; the CDR3 is the one TCRdb lists. The gene calls are TRBV12-3 or TRBV12-4 and TRBJ2-7. From its first to its last residue, the CDR3 has 14 amino acids. The CDR3 loop is CASSLDGPLYEQCL.

Points on this clonotype: This clone may be a read error of a much larger clone one base away. The chain has TRBV4-3 and TRBJ2-7, with 7 nucleotides matching TRBD1. The trim removed 4 bases at V and 8 bases at J, leaving 14 bases unmatched. The CDR3 spans 15 residues. Germline-derived CDR1 and CDR2 are LGHNA and YSLEER. The CDR3 loop is CASSLLTGLVSKQYF. For the CDR3, the DNA is TGCGCCAGCAGCCTTCTGACAGGGCTGGTTAGCAAGCAGTACTTC.

About this clonotype itself: The CDR3 ends on some other residue instead of the conserved phenylalanine or tryptophan, so this is likely a read error. V and J are TRBV11-1 and TRBJ2-2, with no clear D. Trimming took 2 bases from V and 5 from J, leaving 3 bases between them. This CDR3 comprises 12 residues. Germline V lookup: CDR1 SGHAT, CDR2 FQDESV (reference sequence). The chain's CDR3 is CASSLWTGELFI. In DNA form, the CDR3 reads TGTGCCAGCAGCTTATGGACCGGGGAGCTGTTTATT.

V gene TRBV28 combines with J gene TRBJ1-2, with D possibly being TRBD1 (6 bases). V was shortened by 6 bases and J by 7 bases, with 9 bases between the two germline ends. The CDR3 is 11 residues long. The germline gives CDR1 MDHEN, CDR2 SYDVKM. CDR3 in amino acids: CASRQGCGYTF. In nucleotides, the CDR3 is TGTGCCAGCAGGCAGGGGTGTGGCTACACCTTC.

Only a few counts were recorded for this clonotype. V and J are TRBV10-3 and TRBJ1-2, with D unresolved. The germline V gene encodes CDR1 ENHRY and CDR2 SYGVKD. V lost 6 bases and J 1 base, leaving 12 bases between the germline ends. This CDR3 is built from 14 residues. The CDR3 loop is CAIRSDDYNYGYTF. The DNA of the CDR3 is TGTGCCATCAGATCGGACGACTATAACTATGGCTACACCTTC.

This clonotype was seen repeatedly, ten times or more. V gene TRBV10-3 combines with J gene TRBJ2-7; 11 bases map to TRBD2. The CDR3 has 17 residues. Germline V gives CDR1 ENHRY, CDR2 SYGVKD. V lost 0 bases and J lost 2; bases outside the gene matches: 6. The CDR3 spells CAISESKGTSGTYEQYF. The CDR3 DNA follows: TGTGCCATCAGTGAGTCGAAGGGGACTAGCGGCACCTACGAGCAGTACTTC.

As for this clonotype: Just one base apart from a much larger clone, this may be a read error. The rearrangement uses TRBV14 and TRBJ2-3; D is undetermined. The V gene's germline CDR1 is SGHDN and CDR2 FVKESK. The CDR3 length is 13 residues. CDR3 bases: TGTGCCAGCAACCAAGTTGGGTCTGTCCCGCAGTATTTT. Its translation is CASNQVGSVPQYF.

A word on this clonotype: Since a much larger clone is just one base distant, this may be a read error. The chain combines TRBV11-2 with TRBJ1-2, with TRBD1 as a possible D gene (5 bases). This CDR3 contains 13 residues. CDR1 SGHAT and CDR2 FQNNGV come from the germline V gene. The V end was cut by 5 bases, the J end by 1 base, with 8 bases between. Written as DNA, the CDR3 is TGTGCCAGCAGCCAGGACATTAACTATGGCTACACCTTC. This sequence encodes CASSQDINYGYTF.

The table lists this clonotype with a count of one. With a much larger clone just one base away, this may be a read error. The rearrangement links TRBV4-3 to TRBJ1-6; D unclear. Germline V gene data show CDR1 as LGHNA and CDR2 as YSLEER. CDR3 length: 17 amino acids. CDR3 sequence reads: CASSQDSVSSHNSPLHF. CDR3 nucleotide sequence: TGCGCCAGCAGCCAAGATAGCGTTAGCTCCCATAATTCACCCCTCCACTTT.

With respect to this clonotype: A much larger clone lies one base from this, so it may be a read error. In DNA, the CDR3 is TGTGTCAGCAGTTTTGCGGGGTCTGGGGCCAACGTCCTGACTTTC. Encoded protein: CVSSFAGSGANVLTF. The chain is built from TRBV12-3 or TRBV12-4 and TRBJ2-6; tentatively, D is TRBD2 (6 bases). The CDR3 has 15 residues.

This clonotype was observed at least ten times. This rearrangement joins TRBV12-3 or TRBV12-4 to TRBJ1-2; 7 bases match TRBD1. V shed 0 bases, J shed 5 bases, and the junction held 3 bases outside the gene matches. The CDR3 has 14 residues. The CDR3 here is CASSLATGSYGYTF. CDR3 coding DNA: TGTGCCAGCAGTTTAGCGACAGGGTCATATGGCTACACCTTC.

A word on this clonotype: A much larger clone differs by one base, so this may be a read error. The chain joins TRBV6-1 to TRBJ2-3; tentatively, D is TRBD2 (5 bases). The CDR3 is 17 residues long. CDR1 and CDR2 (germline): MNHNS, SASEGT. CDR3 sequence reads: CASCEEKIARGTDTQYF. DNA of the CDR3: TGTGCCAGCTGTGAAGAGAAAATAGCGAGAGGGACAGATACGCAGTATTTT.